This is a list of T cell receptor beta chains from one sample in a study of T cells after yellow fever vaccination. One entry per CDR3 protein, called by TCRdb with MiXCR from the 5' RACE reads. The repertoire holds 200,000 to 300,000 distinct CDR3 sequences, with approximately 3.8% as singletons. Sequenced here: PBMCs, sampled 15 days after the yellow fever booster vaccination. These receptors were taken from a man between 18 and 29 years old who received the YFV17D yellow fever vaccine. CDR3s include the opening cysteine and the closing phenylalanine or tryptophan. The order of the fields is J gene, clone size, D gene, V gene, CDR3 protein, CDR3 DNA. D genes are given only for firm matches. Clone sizes are given selectively: once, few, many, or a class where the clone is expanded.

J gene: TRBJ2-6
clone size: many
D gene: NA
V gene: TRBV11-2
CDR3 protein: CASSFEGANVLTF
CDR3 DNA: TGTGCCAGCAGCTTCGAGGGGGCCAACGTCCTGACTTTC

J gene: TRBJ2-2
clone size: many
D gene: TRBD2
V gene: TRBV12-3/TRBV12-4
CDR3 protein: CASSAATLRGGLGGELFF
CDR3 DNA: TGTGCCAGCAGTGCCGCGACTTTGCGGGGGGGCCTCGGCGGGGAGCTGTTTTTT

J gene: TRBJ2-6
clone size: many
D gene: NA
V gene: TRBV6-6
CDR3 protein: CASSSGSSGANVLTF
CDR3 DNA: TGTGCCAGCAGTTCAGGGAGCTCTGGGGCCAACGTCCTGACTTTC

J gene: TRBJ1-1
clone size: many
D gene: TRBD1
V gene: TRBV5-1
CDR3 protein: CASSLEDRVAFF
CDR3 DNA: TGCGCCAGCAGCTTGGAGGACAGGGTTGCTTTCTTT

J gene: TRBJ2-5
clone size: many
D gene: NA
V gene: TRBV11-2
CDR3 protein: CASRISGEGETQYF
CDR3 DNA: TGTGCCAGCAGAATTAGCGGCGAGGGAGAGACCCAGTACTTC

J gene: TRBJ1-5
clone size: many
D gene: NA
V gene: TRBV19
CDR3 protein: CATTPGWGIGTQHF
CDR3 DNA: TGTGCCACCACCCCAGGATGGGGGATCGGGACCCAGCATTTT

J gene: TRBJ2-1
clone size: many
D gene: NA
V gene: TRBV7-3
CDR3 protein: CASSLTAGGAEAMQFF
CDR3 DNA: TGTGCCAGCAGCTTAACGGCTGGGGGTGCTGAGGCAATGCAGTTCTTC

J gene: TRBJ1-1
clone size: NA
D gene: NA
V gene: TRBV4-1
CDR3 protein: CASSGILRATEAFF
CDR3 DNA: TGCGCCTCCTCAGGGATCCTAAGGGCGACTGAAGCTTTCTTT

J gene: TRBJ2-5
clone size: many
D gene: TRBD1
V gene: TRBV6-5
CDR3 protein: CASSTGQQQETQYF
CDR3 DNA: TGTGCCAGCAGTACGGGACAGCAGCAAGAGACCCAGTACTTC

J gene: TRBJ1-5
clone size: many
D gene: NA
V gene: TRBV18
CDR3 protein: CASSPPDKTYSNQPQHF
CDR3 DNA: TGTGCCAGCTCACCACCCGACAAGACTTATAGCAATCAGCCCCAGCATTTT

J gene: TRBJ2-5
clone size: many
D gene: TRBD2
V gene: TRBV7-9
CDR3 protein: CASSLGSGLDEETQYF
CDR3 DNA: TGTGCCAGCAGCTTAGGTAGCGGGCTTGACGAGGAGACCCAGTACTTC

J gene: TRBJ1-4
clone size: many
D gene: NA
V gene: TRBV10-2
CDR3 protein: CASSVDSREKLFF
CDR3 DNA: TGCGCCAGCAGTGTAGACAGCCGTGAAAAACTGTTTTTT

J gene: TRBJ2-5
clone size: many
D gene: TRBD1
V gene: TRBV5-1
CDR3 protein: CASSPGPQDRAYQETQYF
CDR3 DNA: TGCGCCAGCAGCCCAGGGCCCCAGGACAGGGCGTACCAAGAGACCCAGTACTTC

J gene: TRBJ1-2
clone size: many
D gene: NA
V gene: TRBV5-4
CDR3 protein: CASSPLGVHLGDYGYTF
CDR3 DNA: TGTGCCAGCAGCCCCTTGGGGGTTCACCTAGGGGATTATGGCTACACCTTC

J gene: TRBJ2-6
clone size: many
D gene: NA
V gene: TRBV18
CDR3 protein: CASSAPSSGANVLTF
CDR3 DNA: TGTGCCAGCTCCGCACCAAGCTCTGGGGCCAACGTCCTGACTTTC

J gene: TRBJ2-7
clone size: many
D gene: NA
V gene: TRBV20-1
CDR3 protein: CSASAGTLNYEQYF
CDR3 DNA: TGCAGTGCTAGTGCCGGGACTTTGAACTACGAGCAGTACTTC

J gene: TRBJ2-7
clone size: many
D gene: TRBD2
V gene: TRBV20-1
CDR3 protein: CSALGAGVHEQYF
CDR3 DNA: TGCAGTGCTCTCGGCGCGGGGGTCCACGAGCAGTACTTC

J gene: TRBJ2-2
clone size: few
D gene: TRBD1
V gene: TRBV18
CDR3 protein: CASSPRGDREIPGELFF
CDR3 DNA: TGTGCCAGCTCACCACGAGGGGACAGGGAAATCCCCGGGGAGCTGTTTTTT

J gene: TRBJ1-5
clone size: many
D gene: TRBD1
V gene: TRBV5-5
CDR3 protein: CASSYTGTGRQPQHF
CDR3 DNA: TGTGCCAGCAGTTATACCGGGACAGGCCGTCAGCCCCAGCATTTT

J gene: TRBJ1-4
clone size: many
D gene: NA
V gene: TRBV12-5
CDR3 protein: CASGSGMGLFF
CDR3 DNA: TGTGCTAGTGGCTCCGGCATGGGCCTGTTTTTT

J gene: TRBJ1-2
clone size: many
D gene: TRBD1
V gene: TRBV12-3/TRBV12-4
CDR3 protein: CASSGQAMFYGYTF
CDR3 DNA: TGTGCCAGCAGTGGACAGGCCATGTTCTATGGCTACACCTTC

J gene: TRBJ1-1
clone size: many
D gene: TRBD1
V gene: TRBV5-4
CDR3 protein: CASSPPQGARMAFF
CDR3 DNA: TGTGCCAGCAGCCCGCCTCAGGGGGCAAGGATGGCTTTCTTT

J gene: TRBJ2-5
clone size: many
D gene: TRBD1
V gene: TRBV12-3/TRBV12-4
CDR3 protein: CASRVGQGLRYQETQYF
CDR3 DNA: TGTGCCAGCAGGGTGGGACAGGGATTGAGGTACCAAGAGACCCAGTACTTC

J gene: TRBJ2-3
clone size: few
D gene: TRBD2
V gene: TRBV12-3/TRBV12-4
CDR3 protein: CASSKTSGGAWDTQYF
CDR3 DNA: TGTGCCAGCAGTAAGACTAGCGGGGGGGCCTGGGATACGCAGTATTTT